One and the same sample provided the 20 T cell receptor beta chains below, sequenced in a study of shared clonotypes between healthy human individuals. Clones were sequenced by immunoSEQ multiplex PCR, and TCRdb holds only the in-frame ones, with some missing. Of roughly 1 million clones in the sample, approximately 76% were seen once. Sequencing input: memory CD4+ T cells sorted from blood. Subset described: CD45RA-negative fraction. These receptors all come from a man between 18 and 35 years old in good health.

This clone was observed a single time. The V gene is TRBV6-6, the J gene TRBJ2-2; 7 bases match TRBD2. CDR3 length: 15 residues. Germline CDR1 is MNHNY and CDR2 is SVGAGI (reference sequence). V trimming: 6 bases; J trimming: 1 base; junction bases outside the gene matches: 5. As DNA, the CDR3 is TGTGCCAGCAGGCCGACTAGCCTGAACACCGGGGAGCTGTTTTTT. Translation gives CASRPTSLNTGELFF.

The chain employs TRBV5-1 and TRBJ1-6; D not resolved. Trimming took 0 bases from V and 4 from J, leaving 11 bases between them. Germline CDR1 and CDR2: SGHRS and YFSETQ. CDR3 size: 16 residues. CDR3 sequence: CASSLVRASYNSPLHF. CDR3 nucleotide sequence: TGCGCCAGCAGCTTGGTGAGGGCTTCTTATAATTCACCCCTCCACTTT.

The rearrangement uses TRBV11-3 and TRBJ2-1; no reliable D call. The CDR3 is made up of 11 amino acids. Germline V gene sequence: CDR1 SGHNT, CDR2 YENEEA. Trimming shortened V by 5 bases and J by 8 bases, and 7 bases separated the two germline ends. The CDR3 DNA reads TGTGCCAGCAGCCAGGATTATGAGCAGTTCTTC. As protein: CASSQDYEQFF.

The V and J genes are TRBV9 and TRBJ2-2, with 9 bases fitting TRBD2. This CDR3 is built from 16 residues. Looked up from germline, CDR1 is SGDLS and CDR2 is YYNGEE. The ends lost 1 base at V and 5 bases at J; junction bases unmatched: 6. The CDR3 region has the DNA TGTGCCAGCAGCGTACTTTCTCTAGCGGGAACCGGGGAGCTGTTTTTT. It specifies CASSVLSLAGTGELFF.

The CDR3 region is CASSFRTAAEQYF. CDR3 DNA: TGCGCCAGCAGCTTCCGGACAGCTGCCGAGCAGTACTTC. V usage is TRBV5-1 and J usage is TRBJ2-7; tentatively, D is TRBD1 (6 bases). Germline V CDR1 and CDR2: SGHRS, YFSETQ. V was cut by 2 bases and J by 6 bases, with 12 bases left in between. This CDR3 is 13 amino acids long.

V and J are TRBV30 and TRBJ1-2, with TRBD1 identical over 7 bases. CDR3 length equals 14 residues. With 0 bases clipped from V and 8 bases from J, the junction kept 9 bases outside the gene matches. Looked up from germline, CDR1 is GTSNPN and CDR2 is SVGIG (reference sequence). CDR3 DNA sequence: TGTGCCTGGAGTGTAAGACAGGGAGTGGGAGGCTACACCTTC. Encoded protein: CAWSVRQGVGGYTF.

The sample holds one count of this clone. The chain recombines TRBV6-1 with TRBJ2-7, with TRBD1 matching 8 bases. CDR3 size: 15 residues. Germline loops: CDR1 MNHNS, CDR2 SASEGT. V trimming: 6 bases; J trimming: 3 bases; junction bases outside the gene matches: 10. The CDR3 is CASRTPGGDLYEQYF. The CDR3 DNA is TGTGCCAGCAGGACCCCAGGGGGCGACCTCTACGAGCAGTACTTC.

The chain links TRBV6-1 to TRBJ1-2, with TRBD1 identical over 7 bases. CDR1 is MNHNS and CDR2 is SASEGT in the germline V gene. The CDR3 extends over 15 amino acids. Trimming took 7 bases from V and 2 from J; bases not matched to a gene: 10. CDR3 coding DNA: TGTGCCAGCACTAAAAGGGACAGAAGCAACTATGGCTACACCTTC. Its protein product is CASTKRDRSNYGYTF.

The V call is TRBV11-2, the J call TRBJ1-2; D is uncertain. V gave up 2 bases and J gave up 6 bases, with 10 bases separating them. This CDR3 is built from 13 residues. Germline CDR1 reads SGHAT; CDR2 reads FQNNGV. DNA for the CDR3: TGTGCCAGCAGCTTATCAGGCGGCGATGGCTACACCTTC. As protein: CASSLSGGDGYTF.

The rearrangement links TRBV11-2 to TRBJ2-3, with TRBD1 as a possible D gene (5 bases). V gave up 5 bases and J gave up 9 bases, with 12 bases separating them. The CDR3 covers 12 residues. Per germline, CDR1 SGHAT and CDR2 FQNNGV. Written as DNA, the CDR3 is TGTGCCAGCAGCCAAGGGGTCGGAACGCAGTATTTT. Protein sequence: CASSQGVGTQYF. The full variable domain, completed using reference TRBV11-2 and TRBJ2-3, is EAGVAQSPRYKIIEKRQSVAFWCNPISGHATLYWYQQILGQGPKLLIQFQNNGVVDDSQLPKDRFSAERLKGVDSTLKIQPAKLEDSAVYLCASSQGVGTQYFGPGTRLTVL.

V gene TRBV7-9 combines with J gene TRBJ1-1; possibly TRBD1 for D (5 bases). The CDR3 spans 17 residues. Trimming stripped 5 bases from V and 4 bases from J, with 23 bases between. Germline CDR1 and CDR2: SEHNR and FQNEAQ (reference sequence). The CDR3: CASSPKPLFGARTEAFF. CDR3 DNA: TGTGCCAGCAGCCCGAAACCCCTGTTCGGGGCGCGCACTGAAGCTTTCTTT.

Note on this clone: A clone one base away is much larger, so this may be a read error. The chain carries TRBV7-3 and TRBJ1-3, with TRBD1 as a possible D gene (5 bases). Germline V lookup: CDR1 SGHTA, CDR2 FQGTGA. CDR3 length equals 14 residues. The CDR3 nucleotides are TGTGCCAGCACCTCGCTGGGTGGGGGAAACACCATACATTTT. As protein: CASTSLGGGNTIHF.

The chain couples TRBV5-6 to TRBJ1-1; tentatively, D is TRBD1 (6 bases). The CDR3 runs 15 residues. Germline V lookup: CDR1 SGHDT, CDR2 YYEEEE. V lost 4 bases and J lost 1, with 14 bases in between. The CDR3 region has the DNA TGTGCCAGCAGCGGAGCACCGGGACAGAACACTGAAGCTTTCTTT. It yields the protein CASSGAPGQNTEAFF.

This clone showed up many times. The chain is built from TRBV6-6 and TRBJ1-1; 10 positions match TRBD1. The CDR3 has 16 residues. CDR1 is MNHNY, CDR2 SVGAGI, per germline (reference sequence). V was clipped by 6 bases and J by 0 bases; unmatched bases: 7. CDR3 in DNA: TGTGCCAGCAGGACGGGACAGGGGCGGATGAACACTGAAGCTTTCTTT. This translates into CASRTGQGRMNTEAFF.

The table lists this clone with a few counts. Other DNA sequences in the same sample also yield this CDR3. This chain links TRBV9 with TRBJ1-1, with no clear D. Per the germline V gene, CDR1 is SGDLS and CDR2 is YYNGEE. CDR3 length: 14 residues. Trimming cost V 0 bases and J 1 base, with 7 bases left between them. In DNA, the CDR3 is TGTGCCAGCAGCGTAGGGCTTTCGAACACTGAAGCTTTCTTT. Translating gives CASSVGLSNTEAFF.

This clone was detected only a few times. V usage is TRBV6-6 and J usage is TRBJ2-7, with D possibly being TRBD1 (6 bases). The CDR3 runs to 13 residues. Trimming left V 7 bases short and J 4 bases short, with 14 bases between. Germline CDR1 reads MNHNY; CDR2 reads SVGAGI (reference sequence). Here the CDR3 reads CASMPPGQYEQYF. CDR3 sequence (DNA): TGTGCCAGCATGCCCCCCGGACAGTACGAGCAGTACTTC.

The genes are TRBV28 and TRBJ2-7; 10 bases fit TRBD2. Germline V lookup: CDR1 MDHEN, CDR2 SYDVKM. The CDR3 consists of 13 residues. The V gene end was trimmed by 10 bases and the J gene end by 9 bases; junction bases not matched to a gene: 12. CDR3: CATDPGLAGAQYF. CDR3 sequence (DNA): TGTGCCACCGACCCGGGCCTAGCGGGGGCGCAGTACTTC.

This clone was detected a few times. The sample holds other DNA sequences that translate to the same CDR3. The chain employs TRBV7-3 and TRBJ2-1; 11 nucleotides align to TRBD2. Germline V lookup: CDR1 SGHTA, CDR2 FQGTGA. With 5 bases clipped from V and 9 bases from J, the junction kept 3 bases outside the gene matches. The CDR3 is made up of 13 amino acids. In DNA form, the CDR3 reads TGTGCCAGCAGCGTAGCGGGGGGGCGTGAGCAGTTCTTC. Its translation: CASSVAGGREQFF.

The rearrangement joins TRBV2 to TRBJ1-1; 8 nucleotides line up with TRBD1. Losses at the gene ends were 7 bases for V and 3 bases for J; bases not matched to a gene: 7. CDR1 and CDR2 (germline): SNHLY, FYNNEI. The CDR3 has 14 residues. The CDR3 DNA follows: TGTGCCAGCACTACTCAGGGGGCGGACACTGAAGCTTTCTTT. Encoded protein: CASTTQGADTEAFF.

The CDR3 nucleotides read TGTGCCAGCAGCTTCGGACAGACCGCCTACGAGCAGTACTTC. As protein: CASSFGQTAYEQYF. This rearrangement joins TRBV11-1 to TRBJ2-7; a weak D match, TRBD1 (6 bases). The CDR3 runs to 14 residues. The V gene lost 3 bases and the J gene lost 2 bases, with 11 bases spanning the gap. CDR1 is SGHAT and CDR2 is FQDESV in the germline V gene (reference sequence). Full variable domain (outside the CDR3, taken from reference TRBV11-1 and TRBJ2-7): EAEVAQSPRYKITEKSQAVAFWCDPISGHATLYWYRQILGQGPELLVQFQDESVVDDSQLPKDRFSAERLKGVDSTLKIQPAELGDSAMYLCASSFGQTAYEQYFGPGTRLTVT.